These 32 T cell receptor beta chains came from one sample sequenced in a study of cytomegalovirus exposure and HLA in healthy donors. Amplification used 60 Vbeta primers and 13 Jbeta primers. Some clones are missing from TCRdb's copy, which holds only in-frame ones; the method was immunoSEQ multiplex PCR. This sample has about 110,000 clones, with around 69% found just once. The source material was PBMCs. The receptors shown here come from a young man in good health and CMV-seronegative.

This chain joins TRBV7-2 and TRBJ1-4; D perhaps matches TRBD1 (6 bases). The CDR3 contains 13 residues. The germline V gene has CDR1 SGHTA and CDR2 FQGNSA. V was cut by 3 bases and J by 8 bases, with 10 bases left in between. This CDR3 is CASSFRGREKLFF. The CDR3 DNA follows: TGTGCCAGCAGCTTCAGGGGTAGGGAAAAACTGTTTTTT.

The CDR3 DNA is TGTGCCACCAGCAGCGGTTTGGAGCCAAGCCAAGAGACCCAGTACTTC. Its translation: CATSSGLEPSQETQYF. V is TRBV15 and J is TRBJ2-5; D gene unclear. CDR3 length: 16 residues. Germline CDR1 reads LNHNV; CDR2 reads YYDKDF (reference sequence). The ends were cut back, 3 bases at V and 1 base at J, with 15 bases in the middle.

J is TRBJ1-4 and V is TRBV7-9; D possibly corresponds to TRBD1 (6 bases). Germline V CDR1 and CDR2: SEHNR, FQNEAQ (reference sequence). There are 15 residues in the CDR3. Trimming took 3 bases from V and 4 from J, leaving 12 bases between them. CDR3 in amino acids: CASSFNRAGNEKLFF. Here the CDR3 DNA reads TGTGCCAGCAGCTTTAACAGGGCGGGTAATGAAAAACTGTTTTTT.

Remarks on this clone: One end of the junction varies from germline; a read error may be responsible. The chain joins TRBV2 to TRBJ1-2; D might be TRBD1 (5 bases). Germline V gene lookup returns CDR1 SNHLY and CDR2 FYNNEI. The CDR3 spans 12 residues. The CDR3 here is CASRQQPVGYPF. CDR3 nucleotide sequence: TGTGCCAGCCGACAGCAACCTGTAGGCTACCCCTTC. The complete variable domain, with remaining parts taken from reference TRBV2 and TRBJ1-2, reads EPEVTQTPSHQVTQMGQEVILRCVPISNHLYFYWYRQILGQKVEFLVSFYNNEISEKSEIFDDQFSVERPDGSNFTLKIRSTKLEDSAMYFCASRQQPVGYPFGSGTRLTVV.

The CDR3 DNA reads TGTGCCAGCAGCAAATTAACCGGGACAGGCTATGGCTACACCTTC. Translated: CASSKLTGTGYGYTF. The rearrangement links TRBV5-4 to TRBJ1-2, with 8 bases fitting TRBD1. V gave up 4 bases and J gave up 4 bases; unmatched junction bases: 9. CDR3 length equals 15 residues. Germline CDR1 SGHNT, CDR2 YYREEE (reference sequence).

Only one count was recorded for this clone. This rearrangement joins TRBV4-2 to TRBJ1-4; D unclear. Germline CDR1 and CDR2: LGHNA and YNFKEQ. V lost 0 bases and J lost 8, with 10 bases in between. This CDR3 contains 14 residues. CDR3 in DNA: TGTGCCAGCAGCCAAGATACCGTGAGGGAAAAACTGTTTTTT. This gives the protein CASSQDTVREKLFF.

The rearrangement joins TRBV5-1 to TRBJ2-3; possibly TRBD1 for D (5 bases). V was pared by 2 bases and J by 0 bases, with 7 bases between. This CDR3 is built from 14 residues. The germline gives CDR1 SGHRS, CDR2 YFSETQ. CDR3 in amino acids: CASSFGASTDTQYF. The DNA of the CDR3 is TGCGCCAGCAGCTTTGGGGCTAGCACAGATACGCAGTATTTT.

The chain employs TRBV6-1 and TRBJ1-6; D remains ambiguous. CDR3 length equals 15 residues. Looked up from germline, CDR1 is MNHNS and CDR2 is SASEGT. With 3 bases removed from V and 4 bases from J, the gap between germline ends came to 10 bases. The CDR3 DNA reads as TGTGCCAGCAGTGAGCCCCGGGAGTATAATTCACCCCTCCACTTT. Protein: CASSEPREYNSPLHF.

V usage is TRBV9 and J usage is TRBJ2-1, with a tentative D call TRBD1 (6 bases). V lost 3 bases to trimming and J lost 1 base, with 14 bases between them. CDR3 size: 16 residues. Per the germline V gene, CDR1 is SGDLS and CDR2 is YYNGEE. The CDR3 is CASSALTGYSYNEQFF. The CDR3 DNA reads as TGTGCCAGCAGCGCCCTTACAGGGTATTCCTACAATGAGCAGTTCTTC.

The chain combines TRBV28 with TRBJ2-4, with TRBD1 identical over 11 bases. This CDR3 contains 14 residues. Germline assignment: CDR1 MDHEN and CDR2 SYDVKM. With 5 bases clipped from V and 8 bases from J, the junction kept 5 bases outside the gene matches. This CDR3 is CASSPRTGGYIQYF. CDR3 sequence (DNA): TGTGCCAGCAGTCCCCGGACAGGGGGCTACATTCAGTACTTC. The full variable domain, completed using reference TRBV28 and TRBJ2-4, is DVKVTQSSRYLVKRTGEKVFLECVQDMDHENMFWYRQDPGLGLRLIYFSYDVKMKEKGDIPEGYSVSREKKERFSLILESASTNQTSMYLCASSPRTGGYIQYFGAGTRLSVL.

The chain combines TRBV2 with TRBJ2-5, with TRBD2 identical over 8 bases. J gave up 3 bases and V 6 bases, and 6 bases lay outside the gene matches. The CDR3 loop spans 14 amino acids. CDR1 and CDR2 from the germline V gene are SNHLY and FYNNEI. As DNA, the CDR3 is TGTGCCAGCAGCCCTCTGGGACTAGAAGAGACCCAGTACTTC. Residues: CASSPLGLEETQYF.

The V gene is TRBV18, the J gene TRBJ2-7, with a possible D match to TRBD2 (5 bases). V lost 3 bases and J lost 1, with 13 bases in between. Germline V lookup: CDR1 KGHSH, CDR2 LQKENI. CDR3 length equals 15 residues. This CDR3 reads CASSPPSGSSYEQYF. The CDR3 DNA sequence: TGTGCCAGCTCACCCCCCTCGGGGAGTTCCTACGAGCAGTACTTC.

V gene TRBV2 combines with J gene TRBJ1-1; 7 nucleotides match TRBD1. The germline gives CDR1 SNHLY, CDR2 FYNNEI. The V gene end was trimmed by 5 bases and the J gene end by 1 base; junction bases not matched to a gene: 7. The CDR3 has 15 amino acids. In DNA form, the CDR3 reads TGTGCCAGCAGTAAGCCGGACAGGCCGAACACTGAAGCTTTCTTT. Translated: CASSKPDRPNTEAFF.

The table lists this clone with many counts. This chain links TRBV5-5 with TRBJ2-1, with 7 bases fitting TRBD2. CDR3 length: 14 residues. CDR1 is SGHKS, CDR2 YYEKEE, per germline (reference sequence). V lost 0 bases, J lost 9 bases, and 6 bases stayed unmatched. The CDR3 bases are TGTGCCAGCAGCTTGGGGGCGGGGAGGGGTGAGCAGTTCTTC. Amino acid sequence: CASSLGAGRGEQFF.

V is TRBV6-5 and J is TRBJ1-1; 7 bases agree with TRBD1. V trimming: 5 bases; J trimming: 4 bases; junction bases outside the gene matches: 7. This CDR3 spans 14 amino acids. CDR1 is MNHEY, CDR2 SVGAGI, per germline. CDR3 nucleotide sequence: TGTGCCAGCAGTCTCGACAGGGTAGTCACTGAAGCTTTCTTT. Amino acid sequence: CASSLDRVVTEAFF.

V usage is TRBV6-5 and J usage is TRBJ1-2; D not resolved. Germline V gives CDR1 MNHEY, CDR2 SVGAGI. V was pared by 4 bases and J by 6 bases, with 12 bases between. This CDR3 has 13 amino acids. The DNA of the CDR3 is TGTGCCAGCAGTTCAGAGGCCTGGGATGGCTACACCTTC. This encodes CASSSEAWDGYTF.

Of note for this clone: The same CDR3 is also encoded by other DNA sequences in this sample. The chain employs TRBV7-9 and TRBJ1-1; D perhaps matches TRBD1 (6 bases). V dropped 3 bases and J dropped 1 base, with 9 bases sitting between them. Germline V lookup: CDR1 SEHNR, CDR2 FQNEAQ (reference sequence). CDR3 size: 14 residues. As DNA, the CDR3 is TGTGCCAGCAGCTTCCCCAGGGGGAACACTGAAGCTTTCTTT. This gives the protein CASSFPRGNTEAFF.

V and J are TRBV14 and TRBJ1-1; D perhaps matches TRBD1 (5 bases). Germline CDR1 and CDR2: SGHDN and FVKESK. The CDR3 runs to 13 residues. V was trimmed by 6 bases and J by 0 bases, leaving 8 bases between them. The CDR3 loop is CASSKDMNTEAFF. CDR3 DNA: TGTGCCAGCAGTAAGGACATGAACACTGAAGCTTTCTTT.

The rearrangement links TRBV10-3 to TRBJ2-2; D is possibly TRBD1 (6 bases). Trimming took off 1 base at V and 5 bases at J, with 8 bases between the two ends. Germline-derived CDR1 and CDR2 are ENHRY and SYGVKD. This CDR3 region has 14 residues. The CDR3 loop is CAISEFQGTGELFF. Written as DNA, the CDR3 is TGTGCCATCAGTGAGTTCCAGGGGACCGGGGAGCTGTTTTTT.

The chain couples TRBV6-5 to TRBJ1-2, with TRBD1 identical over 7 bases. Germline lookup yields CDR1 MNHEY and CDR2 SVGAGI. The CDR3 is 15 amino acids. The V gene end was trimmed by 6 bases and the J gene end by 4 bases; junction bases not matched to a gene: 11. In DNA form, the CDR3 reads TGTGCCAGCAGCCCCAGACAGGGTGAGGCCTATGGCTACACCTTC. Translating gives CASSPRQGEAYGYTF.

The V gene is TRBV2, the J gene TRBJ2-3; 7 bases fit TRBD2. The CDR3 totals 15 residues. After removal of 3 bases from V and 3 bases from J, the junction contained 6 bases not matched to a gene. Germline V gives CDR1 SNHLY, CDR2 FYNNEI. Written as DNA, the CDR3 is TGTGCCAGCAGTGAGGTGACTAGCAGAACAGATACGCAGTATTTT. This codes for CASSEVTSRTDTQYF.

The rearrangement uses TRBV5-1 and TRBJ2-1, with 10 bases identical to TRBD2. Unmatched junction bases numbered 2, after V lost 1 base and J lost 4 bases. Per the germline V gene, CDR1 is SGHRS and CDR2 is YFSETQ. CDR3 length equals 15 residues. CDR3 sequence reads: CASSLTSGVYNEQFF. The CDR3 DNA reads as TGCGCCAGCAGCTTGACTAGCGGGGTTTACAATGAGCAGTTCTTC.

This chain links TRBV7-3 with TRBJ2-3; D gene unclear. The CDR3 is 13 residues long. V lost 5 bases and J 1 base, leaving 7 bases between the germline ends. Germline loops: CDR1 SGHTA, CDR2 FQGTGA. The CDR3 DNA reads TGTGCCAGCAGCAGCTCGGGCACAGATACGCAGTATTTT. Its translation: CASSSSGTDTQYF.

The CDR3 sequence is CASTAGRANYGYTF. The CDR3 bases are TGTGCCAGCACTGCAGGAAGAGCTAACTATGGCTACACCTTC. This sequence joins TRBV6-1 and TRBJ1-2; no clear D. The V and J ends lost 7 bases and 0 bases respectively, with 12 bases between them. Germline CDR1 MNHNS, CDR2 SASEGT. This CDR3 has 14 residues.

The J gene is TRBJ1-6, the V gene TRBV18, with D maybe TRBD1 (5 bases). CDR3 size: 15 residues. CDR1 and CDR2 (germline): KGHSH, LQKENI. Between the trimmed V and J ends, which lost 1 base and 6 bases, there was a span of 10 bases. CDR3: CASSPRGDANSPLHF. The CDR3 DNA reads as TGTGCCAGCTCACCACGGGGGGATGCTAATTCACCCCTCCACTTT.

This clone has more than one count but fewer than ten. This chain connects TRBV7-8 to TRBJ2-7; 7 bases align to TRBD2. Germline V gene lookup returns CDR1 SGHVS and CDR2 FQNEAQ. The CDR3 is 13 amino acids. With 6 bases clipped from V and 7 bases from J, the junction kept 9 bases outside the gene matches. Here the CDR3 DNA reads TGTGCCAGCAGTCCTAGTGGGCGGGGGGAGCAGTACTTC. Translating it yields CASSPSGRGEQYF. Full variable domain (remainder filled in from reference TRBV7-8 and TRBJ2-7): GAGVSQSPRYKVAKRGQDVALRCDPISGHVSLFWYQQALGQGPEFLTYFQNEAQLDKSGLPSDRFFAERPEGSVSTLKIQRTQQEDSAVYLCASSPSGRGEQYFGPGTRLTVT.

This clone is medium-sized (0.01 to 0.1%) in the sample. This sequence joins TRBV4-3 and TRBJ1-4; D is undetermined. The CDR3 runs 15 residues. The germline V gene encodes CDR1 LGHNA and CDR2 YSLEER. V was pared by 1 base and J by 8 bases, with 14 bases between. The DNA of the CDR3 is TGCGCCAGCAGCCAAGGAGCGGAGGTTGGAGAAAAACTGTTTTTT. The encoded protein is CASSQGAEVGEKLFF.

This chain connects TRBV10-3 to TRBJ2-7, with 7 bases aligning to TRBD1. Germline CDR1 reads ENHRY; CDR2 reads SYGVKD. J lost 0 bases, V lost 7 bases, and 6 bases had no gene match. This CDR3 region has 14 residues. CDR3 nucleotide sequence: TGTGCCATCACCCGGGACAGCGGCTCCTACGAGCAGTACTTC. Encoded protein: CAITRDSGSYEQYF.

The rearrangement joins TRBV5-8 to TRBJ1-1; D may be TRBD1 (5 bases). Trimming removed 4 bases at V and 5 bases at J, with 21 bases between. Germline CDR1 reads SGHTS; CDR2 reads YDEGEE. This CDR3 is built from 16 residues. CDR3 amino acids: CASSRGNMVRETEAFF. DNA of the CDR3: TGTGCCAGCAGCCGGGGGAATATGGTAAGAGAGACTGAAGCTTTCTTT.

This clone was detected a few times. The V call is TRBV2, the J call TRBJ1-4; TRBD1 aligns across 9 bases. CDR3 length: 14 amino acids. Germline V gives CDR1 SNHLY, CDR2 FYNNEI. V shed 4 bases and J 7 bases; nucleotides not matched to a gene: 4. In DNA form, the CDR3 reads TGTGCCAGCAGTGCTGGGACAGGGACTGAAAAACTGTTTTTT. Encoded protein: CASSAGTGTEKLFF.

The J gene is TRBJ1-6, the V gene TRBV5-1; 10 nucleotides match TRBD1. Trimming at V came to 3 bases and at J to 6 bases, leaving 0 bases not matched to a gene. There are 14 residues in the CDR3. CDR1 is SGHRS, CDR2 YFSETQ, per germline. DNA of the CDR3: TGCGCCAGCAGCTGGACAGGGGGTAATTCACCCCTCCACTTT. Translating it yields CASSWTGGNSPLHF. The whole variable domain, remainder taken from reference TRBV5-1 and TRBJ1-6, is KAGVTQTPRYLIKTRGQQVTLSCSPISGHRSVSWYQQTPGQGLQFLFEYFSETQRNKGNFPGRFSGRQFSNSRSEMNVSTLELGDSALYLCASSWTGGNSPLHFGNGTRLTVT.

The rearrangement links TRBV29-1 to TRBJ2-7; 9 bases fit TRBD1. V dropped 5 bases and J dropped 4; count of bases not matched to a gene: 6. CDR1 SQVTM and CDR2 ANQGSEA come from the germline V gene. This CDR3 region has 13 residues. The CDR3: CSVTGTGSYEQYF. The CDR3 bases are TGCAGCGTTACCGGGACAGGGTCTTACGAGCAGTACTTC.